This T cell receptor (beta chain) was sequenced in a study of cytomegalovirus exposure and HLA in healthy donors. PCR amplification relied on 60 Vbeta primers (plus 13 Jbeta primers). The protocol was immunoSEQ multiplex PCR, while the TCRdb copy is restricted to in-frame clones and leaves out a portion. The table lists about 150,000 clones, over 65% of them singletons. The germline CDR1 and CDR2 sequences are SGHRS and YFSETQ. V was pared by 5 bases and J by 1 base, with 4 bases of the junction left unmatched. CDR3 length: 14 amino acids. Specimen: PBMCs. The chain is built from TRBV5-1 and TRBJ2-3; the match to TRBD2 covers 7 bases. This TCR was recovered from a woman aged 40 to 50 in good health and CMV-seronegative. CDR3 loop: CASSWTRRTDTQYF. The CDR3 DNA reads TGCGCCAGCAGTTGGACTAGACGCACAGATACGCAGTATTTT.